These 3 T cell receptor beta chains originate from one sample sequenced in a study of graft-versus-host responses after intestinal transplantation (dated by TCRdb to 2020 to 2023). Explained via the paper, the time point label denotes: cells obtained before transplantation from donor or recipient. Libraries were prepared through the immunoSEQ multiplex PCR assay. The table comes from immuneACCESS by way of TCRdb, which keeps in-frame sequences with V and J called. Part of the clones is missing from these tables; in studies checked, under half for an unresolved V gene and the rest for unknown reasons. In this sample the table shows over 100,000 clones, 85% to 95% of which occur a single time. The ten biggest clones cover around 0.12% of the sample. These receptors' antigens are unknown. The sequencing used unstimulated CD4+ T cells sorted from spleen or lymph node cells, collected before intestinal transplant. These receptors all stem from a human donor who received an intestinal transplant.

This chain connects TRBV18 to TRBJ1-1; D gene uncertain. V dropped 6 bases and J dropped 1 base, with 6 bases sitting between them. The length of the CDR3 is 12 residues. Germline values: CDR1 KGHSH, CDR2 LQKENI. CDR3 nucleotides: TGTGCCAGCTCGACACAGAACACTGAAGCTTTCTTT. Protein: CASSTQNTEAFF. Full variable domain (outside the CDR3, taken from reference TRBV18 and TRBJ1-1): NAGVMQNPRHLVRRRGQEARLRCSPMKGHSHVYWYRQLPEEGLKFMVYLQKENIIDESGMPKERFSAEFPKEGPSILRIQQVVRGDSAAYFCASSTQNTEAFFGQGTRLTVV.

The V call is TRBV28, the J call TRBJ2-7; D ambiguous. Trimming left V 3 bases short and J 7 bases short, with 7 bases between. The CDR3 covers 11 residues. In germline, CDR1 is MDHEN, CDR2 SYDVKM. The CDR3 DNA sequence: TGTGCCAGCAGTTTTACAAGTGAGCAGTACTTC. Its protein product is CASSFTSEQYF.

The gene calls are TRBV15 and TRBJ1-2, with D maybe TRBD1 (5 bases). This CDR3 has 15 amino acids. V lost 5 bases, J lost 7 bases, and 20 bases lay in between. Germline lookup yields CDR1 LNHNV and CDR2 YYDKDF (reference sequence). As DNA, the CDR3 is TGTGCCACCAGCTTCGGGCAGGGAGAAGTTGGTGGCTACACCTTC. Its protein product is CATSFGQGEVGGYTF.